This TCR beta chain was captured in a study of T cells in Graves' hyperthyroidism and ophthalmopathy. As for the study in general: Peripheral blood was taken when the disease was first diagnosed, before any treatment began. Findings and caveats of the study: Ophthalmopathy could be told apart from stable hyperthyroidism with a 13 V-J model.

Amplification of TCR beta CDR3 regions used RNA as the template. The HTBI primer set was used in a first-round RT-PCR of the TCR CDR3. TCRdb re-derived calls from the multiplex PCR reads in MiXCR, one entry per CDR3 protein. The data contain under 650,000 distinct CDR3 sequences, 15% to 20% of them singletons. Graves' hyperthyroidism qualified as stable when ophthalmopathy did not progress within 18 months. The hyperthyroidism was newly diagnosed and had lasted under 2 months; the patients were aged 18 to 65. Germline V lookup: CDR1 MDHEN, CDR2 SYDVKM. The CDR3 covers 18 residues. V lost 3 bases, J lost 3 bases, and 13 bases stayed unmatched. Concerning this clonotype itself: Antigen specificity is unknown.

Sequencing input: blood. The sequence derives from a woman in her twenties or thirties with Graves' hyperthyroidism. The chain employs TRBV28 and TRBJ2-1; 8 bases are shared with TRBD1. CDR3 sequence reads: CASSFPSDQDRVYNEQFF. The DNA for the CDR3 is TGTGCCAGCAGTTTTCCATCTGATCAGGACAGGGTCTACAATGAGCAGTTCTTC.